The rows below give T cell receptor beta chains drawn from one sample of a study of blood T cell repertoires in COVID-19. TCRdb keeps only in-frame clones here, not all; method: immunoSEQ multiplex PCR. The sample records about 50,000 clones, approximately 88% being singletons. Sequenced: peripheral blood. These receptors were collected from a man in his sixties or seventies with active COVID-19. The conserved cysteine and the conserved F or W are not part of the CDR3 here. Each record gives: clone size, V gene, J gene, CDR3 protein. Some rows mark clone size as missing; the rest say once, few, many or name a class of expanded clone.

size: few; V: TRBV19; J: TRBJ1-4; CDR3: ASTSDSRNEKLF
size: once; V: TRBV9; J: TRBJ2-5; CDR3: ASSARQGASEETQY
size: once; V: TRBV7-3; J: TRBJ1-6; CDR3: ASSLGLQNSPLH
size: few; V: TRBV5-1; J: TRBJ1-2; CDR3: ASSLASDSYT
size: -; V: TRBV7-9; J: TRBJ2-3; CDR3: ASSSGVESTDTQY
size: once; V: TRBV30; J: TRBJ2-5; CDR3: AWSYSGGGLGETQY
size: -; V: TRBV18; J: TRBJ2-7; CDR3: ASSPQTGTSGISYEQY
size: -; V: TRBV28; J: TRBJ1-6; CDR3: ASSSPGHQSSYNSPLH
size: -; V: TRBV20-1; J: TRBJ2-5; CDR3: SASSGLSKETQY
size: once; V: TRBV7-7; J: TRBJ2-7; CDR3: ASSPGQGPTYEQY
size: -; V: TRBV15; J: TRBJ2-7; CDR3: ATSTGDTTYEQY
size: -; V: TRBV3-1/TRBV3-2; J: TRBJ2-7; CDR3: ASSQVSGTSVEQY
size: -; V: TRBV24-1; J: TRBJ1-2; CDR3: AITRGIGYGYT
size: -; V: TRBV4-3; J: TRBJ2-3; CDR3: ASSLWTSGRSTDTQY
size: -; V: TRBV7-2; J: TRBJ2-3; CDR3: ASSLSGDSSDTQY
size: once; V: TRBV28; J: TRBJ1-5; CDR3: ASSPREGWRGQPQH
size: once; V: TRBV6-1; J: TRBJ2-7; CDR3: ASSEASYEQY
size: -; V: TRBV7-2; J: TRBJ2-3; CDR3: ASSSTPPRGADTQY
size: -; V: TRBV13; J: TRBJ1-3; CDR3: ASSSANGGNTIY
size: -; V: TRBV5-1; J: TRBJ2-7; CDR3: ASRAGTSGSFDEQY
size: -; V: TRBV6-4; J: TRBJ2-3; CDR3: ASSMESTDTQY
size: once; V: TRBV19; J: TRBJ1-1; CDR3: ASNPTGGPGEAF
size: -; V: TRBV15; J: TRBJ2-7; CDR3: ATSRDKRLAGTYEQY
size: -; V: TRBV6-6; J: TRBJ1-2; CDR3: ATVLSGANYGYT
size: -; V: TRBV7-2; J: TRBJ1-3; CDR3: ASTPQEGSGNTIY
size: -; V: TRBV18; J: TRBJ2-5; CDR3: ASSPRWQGVGETQY
size: -; V: TRBV11-2; J: TRBJ2-5; CDR3: ASSSTRALGREAETQY
size: -; V: TRBV5-1; J: TRBJ2-5; CDR3: ASSLIAGGPSGETQY
size: -; V: TRBV11-2; J: TRBJ1-3; CDR3: ASSSSPGIGNTIY
size: -; V: TRBV18; J: TRBJ2-6; CDR3: ASSPGSSGANVLT
size: -; V: TRBV6-2/TRBV6-3; J: TRBJ1-6; CDR3: ASSSEGVTPLH
size: -; V: TRBV7-3; J: TRBJ2-7; CDR3: ASSLTSGRAYEQY
size: -; V: TRBV4-1; J: TRBJ2-3; CDR3: ASSQDSGVDTQY
size: few; V: TRBV11-3; J: TRBJ2-1; CDR3: ASSLRGLAGSYNEQF
size: -; V: TRBV30; J: TRBJ1-5; CDR3: AWRSPQRLQPQH
size: -; V: TRBV10-3; J: TRBJ1-1; CDR3: ATQGAQGPRTEAF
size: -; V: TRBV29-1; J: TRBJ1-1; CDR3: SVPRAGTEAF
size: -; V: TRBV7-3; J: TRBJ1-1; CDR3: ASSTQVNTEAF
size: -; V: TRBV29-1; J: TRBJ2-7; CDR3: SGEGTSPGSYEQY
size: -; V: TRBV19; J: TRBJ1-1; CDR3: ASRGDRGVGTEAF
size: once; V: TRBV30; J: TRBJ2-6; CDR3: AWSSYRDGANVLT
size: few; V: TRBV30; J: TRBJ2-7; CDR3: AWIDRGGEQY
size: -; V: TRBV5-5; J: TRBJ2-5; CDR3: ASSLERTRPETQY
size: -; V: TRBV7-2; J: TRBJ1-2; CDR3: ASSPVGGNYGYT
size: once; V: TRBV11-2; J: TRBJ2-2; CDR3: ASSLRTSGRAYSTGELF
size: once; V: TRBV7-9; J: TRBJ2-1; CDR3: ASSVGTGSYNEQF
size: -; V: TRBV4-2; J: TRBJ2-1; CDR3: ASSQNPRDRGLF
size: -; V: TRBV20-1; J: TRBJ2-5; CDR3: SASSREGPETQY
size: -; V: TRBV4-3; J: TRBJ1-2; CDR3: ASSQEAAGANYGYT
size: -; V: TRBV30; J: TRBJ1-6; CDR3: AWSEGLIAPLH
size: -; V: TRBV7-9; J: TRBJ1-2; CDR3: ASSITQGANGYT
size: -; V: TRBV7-2; J: TRBJ1-1; CDR3: ASSLDGGIGVTEAF
size: -; V: TRBV29-1; J: TRBJ1-1; CDR3: SVEVRREDPRWETEAF
size: -; V: TRBV11-2; J: TRBJ2-3; CDR3: ASSQDRGDTQY
size: -; V: TRBV28; J: TRBJ2-7; CDR3: ASSAPGQGWYEQY